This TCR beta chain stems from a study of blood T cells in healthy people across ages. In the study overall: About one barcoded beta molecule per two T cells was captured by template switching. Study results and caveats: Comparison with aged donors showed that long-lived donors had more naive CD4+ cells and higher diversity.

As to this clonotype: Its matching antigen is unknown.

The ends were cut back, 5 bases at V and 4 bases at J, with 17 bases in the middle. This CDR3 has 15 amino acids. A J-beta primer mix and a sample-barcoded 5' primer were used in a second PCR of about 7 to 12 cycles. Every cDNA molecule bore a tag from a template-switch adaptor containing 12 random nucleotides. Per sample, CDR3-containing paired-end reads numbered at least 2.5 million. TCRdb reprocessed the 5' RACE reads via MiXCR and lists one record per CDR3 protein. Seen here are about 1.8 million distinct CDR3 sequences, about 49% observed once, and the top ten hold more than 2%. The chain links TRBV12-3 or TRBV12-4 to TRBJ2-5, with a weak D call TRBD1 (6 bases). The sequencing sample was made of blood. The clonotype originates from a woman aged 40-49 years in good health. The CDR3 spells CASSTGQPGRETQYF. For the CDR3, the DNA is TGTGCCAGCAGTACCGGACAGCCCGGACGAGAGACCCAGTACTTC.